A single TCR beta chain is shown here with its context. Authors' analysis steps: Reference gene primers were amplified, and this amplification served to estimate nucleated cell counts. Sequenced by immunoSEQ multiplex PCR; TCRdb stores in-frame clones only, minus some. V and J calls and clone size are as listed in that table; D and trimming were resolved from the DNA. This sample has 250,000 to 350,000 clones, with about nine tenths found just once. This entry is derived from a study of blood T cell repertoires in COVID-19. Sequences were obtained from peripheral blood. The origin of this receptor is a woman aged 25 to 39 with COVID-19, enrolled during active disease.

The DNA of the CDR3 is TGTGCCACGAGTGAGGGACAGATAAATCAGCCCCAGCATTTT. As protein: CATSEGQINQPQHF. The J gene is TRBJ1-5, the V gene TRBV10-3; TRBD1 agrees at 7 bases. V shed 10 bases, J shed 4 bases, and the junction held 10 bases outside the gene matches. The length of the CDR3 is 14 residues. Germline V lookup: CDR1 ENHRY, CDR2 SYGVKD.